These 20 T cell receptor beta chains were all obtained from the same sample, sequenced in a study of T cells after yellow fever vaccination. One entry per CDR3 protein, called by TCRdb with MiXCR from the 5' RACE reads. The sample contains tens of thousands of distinct CDR3 sequences, over 7.5% of which appear only once. The starting material was CD8+ T cells sorted from PBMCs, obtained on the day of the yellow fever booster vaccination. Source of these receptors: a man between 25 and 39 years old who received the YFV17D yellow fever vaccine.

CDR3 amino acids: CASSPPPSYNEQFF. The CDR3 region has the DNA TGTGCCAGTAGTCCACCTCCCTCCTACAATGAGCAGTTCTTC. V gene TRBV19 combines with J gene TRBJ2-1; no firm D call. This CDR3 region has 14 residues. V lost 5 bases to trimming and J lost 0 bases, with 8 bases between them. The V gene's germline CDR1 is LNHDA and CDR2 SQIVND (reference sequence).

The J gene is TRBJ2-3, the V gene TRBV12-3 or TRBV12-4; D unclear. CDR3 length: 13 residues. Trimming shortened V by 8 bases and J by 5 bases, and 14 bases separated the two germline ends. The CDR3: CASVLANKDTQYF. CDR3 DNA: TGTGCCAGCGTCTTGGCGAACAAAGATACGCAGTATTTT.

This clonotype appeared a few times. V gene TRBV3-1 combines with J gene TRBJ2-3, with 10 bases identical to TRBD2. Trimming at V came to 5 bases and at J to 2 bases, leaving 4 bases not matched to a gene. The length of the CDR3 is 15 residues. Germline loops: CDR1 LGHDT, CDR2 YNNKEL (reference sequence). The CDR3 region has the DNA TGTGCCAGCAGCGAAGGACTAGCGGACACAGATACGCAGTATTTT. Translated: CASSEGLADTDTQYF.

A remark on this clonotype: Possible read error: a much larger clone is one base away. The rearrangement joins TRBV28 to TRBJ1-6; TRBD1 matches 8 bases. The CDR3 totals 14 residues. V lost 5 bases and J lost 9; bases outside the gene matches: 6. CDR1 and CDR2 from the germline V gene are MDHEN and SYDVKM. The CDR3 coding sequence is TGTGCCAGCAGTGTCAGGGGGCTTAGTTCACCCCTCCACTTT. This codes for CASSVRGLSSPLHF.

V is TRBV21-1 and J is TRBJ1-1; TRBD1, the table's D call, lacks a check against the DNA. TRBV21-1 is recorded as a pseudogene. The CDR3 runs 15 residues. DNA of the CDR3: TGTGCCAGCAGGGAGTGGGGGCTCCTTAGGACTGAAGCTTTCTTT. Amino acids: CASREWGLLRTEAFF.

This clonotype was recorded a few times. The CDR3 here is CASSWRGTEQFF. The CDR3 region has the DNA TGCGCCAGCAGCTGGAGGGGTACTGAGCAGTTCTTC. The chain recombines TRBV5-1 with TRBJ2-1; tentative D call: TRBD2 (6 bases). CDR3 length equals 12 residues. V lost 3 bases and J lost 9, with 10 bases in between. Looked up from germline, CDR1 is SGHRS and CDR2 is YFSETQ.

The J gene is TRBJ2-1, the V gene TRBV20-1; 8 bases match TRBD1. V was clipped by 4 bases and J by 3 bases; unmatched bases: 5. Germline V gives CDR1 DFQATT, CDR2 SNEGSKA (reference sequence). The length of the CDR3 is 14 residues. CDR3 amino acids: CSAIPDRVYNEQFF. DNA of the CDR3: TGCAGTGCTATCCCGGACAGGGTCTACAATGAGCAGTTCTTC.

This clonotype was recorded a few times. The chain couples TRBV4-2 to TRBJ1-6, with unresolved D. V was shortened by 0 bases and J by 5 bases, with 8 bases between the two germline ends. This CDR3 is 15 amino acids long. Per germline, CDR1 LGHNA and CDR2 YNFKEQ. CDR3: CASSQEPRDNSPLHF. The CDR3 bases are TGTGCCAGCAGCCAAGAGCCCAGAGATAATTCACCCCTCCACTTT.

The chain links TRBV7-9 to TRBJ2-3, with D hard to call. The CDR3 has 15 amino acids. V was shortened by 9 bases and J by 4 bases, with 20 bases between the two germline ends. Germline CDR1 and CDR2: SEHNR and FQNEAQ (reference sequence). The CDR3 bases are TGTGCCAGAAGCGTCCCAGTAGAGGAGCCAGATACGCAGTATTTT. This translates into CARSVPVEEPDTQYF.

This clonotype was seen a few times. The chain uses TRBV27 and TRBJ1-4; D unclear. Looked up from germline, CDR1 is MNHEY and CDR2 is SMNVEV (reference sequence). V lost 5 bases to trimming and J lost 2 bases, with 9 bases between them. This CDR3 spans 14 amino acids. DNA for the CDR3: TGTGCCAGCAGTCCGACCGGGACTAATGAAAAACTGTTTTTT. Translation gives CASSPTGTNEKLFF.

Only a few counts were recorded for this clonotype. The chain carries TRBV7-2 and TRBJ1-3, with a tentative D call TRBD1 (6 bases). V shed 5 bases and J shed 4 bases, with 15 bases lying between them. The CDR3 runs 15 residues. Looked up from germline, CDR1 is SGHTA and CDR2 is FQGNSA. CDR3 DNA: TGTGCCAGCAGCCATTTACTGACAGGAGGAAACACCATATATTTT. This translates into CASSHLLTGGNTIYF.

The V and J genes are TRBV7-8 and TRBJ1-1; D is unclear. The CDR3 contains 11 residues. V was clipped by 4 bases and J by 6 bases, with 6 bases between them. Germline assignment: CDR1 SGHVS and CDR2 FQNEAQ. The CDR3 DNA reads TGTGCCAGCAGCTGGGGATCTGAAGCTTTCTTT. Its protein is CASSWGSEAFF.

There are many counts of this clonotype. The V gene is TRBV12-3 or TRBV12-4, the J gene TRBJ2-1; 9 bases map to TRBD2. V lost 2 bases to trimming and J lost 7 bases; unmatched junction nucleotides: 6. The CDR3 has 15 amino acids. CDR3 residues: CASSLSSGSGNEQFF. As DNA, the CDR3 is TGTGCCAGCAGTTTAAGTAGCGGGAGTGGGAATGAGCAGTTCTTC.

The chain combines TRBV15 with TRBJ2-1, with D perhaps matching TRBD1 (5 bases). The CDR3 covers 12 residues. CDR1 and CDR2 (germline): LNHNV, YYDKDF (reference sequence). V was cut by 9 bases and J by 10 bases, with 16 bases left in between. The DNA for the CDR3 is TGTGCCACAAAGGGGCCAAGGGGAGAGCAGTTCTTC. It translates to CATKGPRGEQFF.

This clonotype has at least ten counts. V and J are TRBV28 and TRBJ2-5; 8 bases are a match to TRBD1. V dropped 7 bases and J dropped 5; count of bases not matched to a gene: 9. CDR3 length: 14 residues. CDR1 is MDHEN and CDR2 is SYDVKM in the germline V gene. CDR3: CASTQDRVMETQYF. In DNA, the CDR3 is TGTGCCAGCACCCAGGACAGGGTAATGGAGACCCAGTACTTC.

This clonotype was observed at least ten times. The genes are TRBV14 and TRBJ2-7; D is ambiguous. V was trimmed by 2 bases and J by 0 bases, leaving 2 bases between them. CDR1 is SGHDN and CDR2 is FVKESK in the germline V gene. The CDR3 contains 12 residues. The CDR3 nucleotides are TGTGCCAGCAGCCAACTCTCCTACGAGCAGTACTTC. Protein sequence: CASSQLSYEQYF.

The chain links TRBV14 to TRBJ2-7, with D maybe TRBD2 (5 bases). Germline V gene data show CDR1 as SGHDN and CDR2 as FVKESK. The CDR3 is made up of 16 amino acids. The germline V and J ends were trimmed by 5 bases and 7 bases, with 24 bases remaining between them. In nucleotides, the CDR3 is TGTGCCAGCAGCTCATCCGGCTGGGAAATCACGGGGGAGCAGTACTTC. Translated, it gives CASSSSGWEITGEQYF.

The J gene is TRBJ2-1, the V gene TRBV15; D not certain. The germline V gene encodes CDR1 LNHNV and CDR2 YYDKDF (reference sequence). This CDR3 spans 11 amino acids. Trimming left V 5 bases short and J 9 bases short, with 8 bases between. The CDR3 DNA reads as TGTGCCACCAGCGCTACTGCTGAGCAGTTCTTC. It translates to CATSATAEQFF.

The chain couples TRBV12-3 or TRBV12-4 to TRBJ2-1, with 7 positions matching TRBD2. CDR3 length: 13 residues. Trimming removed 11 bases from V and 4 bases from J; junction bases left unmatched: 8. CDR3 in DNA: TGTGCCTCCCAGCGGGAAGTATACAATGAGCAGTTCTTC. Amino acids: CASQREVYNEQFF.

Ten or more counts support this clonotype. The chain employs TRBV10-3 and TRBJ2-1; TRBD1 is a possible D gene (6 bases). Germline V gene lookup returns CDR1 ENHRY and CDR2 SYGVKD. The CDR3 length is 21 residues. Trimming shortened V by 4 bases and J by 2 bases, and 30 bases separated the two germline ends. The CDR3: CAISARESIGKGKGAYNEQFF. The CDR3, as DNA: TGTGCCATCAGTGCTCGAGAGAGCATCGGGAAGGGCAAGGGGGCCTACAATGAGCAGTTCTTC.